This T cell receptor (beta chain) is drawn from a study of Graves' ophthalmopathy and Graves' hyperthyroidism (dated by TCRdb to 2017 to 2018). Regarding the research as a whole: Peripheral blood was collected at initial diagnosis, before any treatment. In total, 135 blood samples were TCR-sequenced: 43 ophthalmopathy, some 80 hyperthyroidism and approximately 17 hyperthyroidism-to-ophthalmopathy patients. For independent validation, a separate cohort was made up of around 18 hyperthyroidism patients plus 17 patients who later progressed from hyperthyroidism to ophthalmopathy. To explore V-J signatures that distinguish ophthalmopathy from hyperthyroidism, a discovery set of 95 to 100 patients was enrolled, made up of 43 with ophthalmopathy and fewer than 60 with stable hyperthyroidism. The study used signatures of the TCR beta repertoire to tell Graves' ophthalmopathy apart from Graves' hyperthyroidism and to predict which patients would progress to ophthalmopathy. After sampling, hyperthyroidism patients received methimazole starting at 30 mg daily, and ophthalmopathy patients received high-dose intravenous methylprednisolone. In roughly six hyperthyroidism patients, the T-cell repertoires found in thyroid tissue were compared with those found in blood.

Trimming removed 6 bases from V and 4 bases from J, leaving 15 bases between the germline ends. The germline V gene (reference sequence) supplies CDR1 DFQATT and CDR2 SNEGSKA. The cysteine opens and the phenylalanine closes a CDR3 of 13 amino acids. Solely the CDR3 DNA is kept, with 39 bases framed from the first base. There are a few counts of this clonotype. It lacks a known antigen. Base qualities are not recorded, but no much larger clone differs from it by a single base. Patients with ophthalmopathy had moderately to severely active disease, with a Clinical Activity Score of 3 or more, a NOSPECS grade of 4 or more, and a disease duration of less than 3 months. Patients with other autoimmune diseases, uncontrolled infections, pregnancy or lactation were excluded from the study. Clinical symptoms, serum thyroxine, TRAb, thyroid ultrasound and orbital computed tomography formed the basis of the diagnosis. Using Ficoll-Paque density gradient centrifugation, PBMCs were isolated from about 9.4 ml of fresh peripheral blood. Total RNA was extracted with Trizol reagent and quality-checked on an Agilent 2100 Bioanalyzer.

For repertoire sequencing, TCR beta CDR3 regions were amplified from RNA transcripts. HTBI primers and the Qiagen OneStep RT-PCR kit were used in a first-round RT-PCR, which was followed by a second-round multiplex PCR, size selection and purification. The libraries underwent paired-end sequencing with 100 bp reads on an Illumina HiSeq2000. The source study handled its data this way. Reads were processed with SOAPnuke, discarding reads with adapters, uncalled bases, mean Phred below 15, or no exact constant-primer or identifier match. High-quality paired reads were merged with COPE v1.2.5. Each unique nucleotide sequence was treated as a clonotype, and MiTCR v1.1 was used to align the clonotypes to the IMGT TRB V, D and J references. Analysis was restricted to V-J combinations with a frequency above 0.0001, which covered roughly 99% of repertoires. For each V-J combination, a TCR clonal expansion and chaos score was defined as the ratio of F50 clonal expansion to chaos observed in the TCRdist matrix. Welch's t-statistics and random forest were used to reduce features to over ten V-J combinations, which were fed into a naive Bayes classifier. Thyroid-blood repertoire similarity was quantified with the Morisita-Horn index. TCRdb handled the public reads itself, with Q25 trimming in fastp and clone calling in MiXCR, and kept productive beta chains. Identical CDR3 protein sequences are pooled into one entry, listed with their most common genes and DNA. The V and J calls, along with clone size, are taken from TCRdb and not from the paper's own processing. This sample holds 230,000 or so distinct CDR3 sequences; 45% were observed only once. The ten biggest clones cover less than 50% of the sample.

Beyond this particular receptor, the publication reports: In validation, the model predicted ophthalmopathy progression with about 71% sensitivity and about 77% specificity; some twelve predicted patients were CT-confirmed with GO in a median of approximately six months. In cross-validation, the 13-signature model distinguished ophthalmopathy from stable hyperthyroidism with 85% to 90% sensitivity and just under 84% specificity, and in the test set the corresponding values were about 80% and 75%. No statistical method was used to predetermine the sample size, and group allocation was not hidden from the investigators. Most expanded thyroid clonotypes with a frequency above 0.001 also appeared in blood, which suggests that blood repertoires may reflect the immune response in the thyroid.

The TCR comes from an adult man with Graves' ophthalmopathy. Rearrangement joined TRBV20-1 to TRBJ1-1; perhaps TRBD1 is the D gene, with 5 bases matching. The source material was peripheral blood. DNA sequence: TGCAGTGCCACGGGTGGGGGGGGCACTGAAGCTTTCTTT. It specifies CSATGGGGTEAFF.